The entry below describes one T cell receptor beta chain. This sample stems from a study of blood T cell repertoires in COVID-19. About the study: Material from acute and convalescent COVID-19 was sourced from the United States, Italy and Spain. PBMCs, B-cell-depleted T cells, or T cells were the source of the cDNA or gDNA that made up the material.

Trimming cost V 3 bases and J 2 bases; bases outside gene matches: 3. This CDR3 spans 16 amino acids. Germline V gene data show CDR1 as LGHDT and CDR2 as YNNKEL (reference sequence). The data were produced by immunoSEQ multiplex PCR, yet TCRdb's version contains in-frame clones alone and is incomplete. Among some 260,000 clones listed, 88% were seen once. The J gene is TRBJ2-7, the V gene TRBV3-1 (or the pseudogene TRBV3-2), with 14 positions matching TRBD2. The sequence derives from a human donor in a cohort sampled during active COVID-19. Sequencing was carried out using peripheral blood. The CDR3 nucleotides are TGTGCCAGCAGCCACCAGACTAGCGGGGGGGCCTACGAGCAGTACTTC. This translates into CASSHQTSGGAYEQYF.